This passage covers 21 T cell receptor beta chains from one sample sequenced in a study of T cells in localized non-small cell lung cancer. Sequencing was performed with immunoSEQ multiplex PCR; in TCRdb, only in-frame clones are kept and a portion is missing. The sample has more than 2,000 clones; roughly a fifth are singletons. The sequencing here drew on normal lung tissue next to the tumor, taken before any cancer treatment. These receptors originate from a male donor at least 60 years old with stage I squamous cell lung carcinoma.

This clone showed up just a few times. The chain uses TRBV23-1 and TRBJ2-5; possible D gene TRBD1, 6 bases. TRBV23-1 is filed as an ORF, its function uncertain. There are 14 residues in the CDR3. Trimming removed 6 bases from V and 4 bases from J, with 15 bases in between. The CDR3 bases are TGCGCCAGCAGCTTGCAGGGGAACAGAGAGACCCAGTACTTC. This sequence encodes CASSLQGNRETQYF.

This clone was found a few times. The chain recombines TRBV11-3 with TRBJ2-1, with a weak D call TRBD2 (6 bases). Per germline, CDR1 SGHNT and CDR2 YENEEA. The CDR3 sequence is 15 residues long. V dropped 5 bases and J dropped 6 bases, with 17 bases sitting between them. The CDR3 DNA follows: TGTGCCAGCAGCCCCTGGACTACTCTCGCCAATGAGCAGTTCTTC. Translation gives CASSPWTTLANEQFF. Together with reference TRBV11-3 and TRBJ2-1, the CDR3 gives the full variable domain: EAGVVQSPRYKIIEKKQPVAFWCNPISGHNTLYWYLQNLGQGPELLIRYENEEAVDDSQLPKDRFSAERLKGVDSTLKIQPAELGDSAVYLCASSPWTTLANEQFFGPGTRLTVL.

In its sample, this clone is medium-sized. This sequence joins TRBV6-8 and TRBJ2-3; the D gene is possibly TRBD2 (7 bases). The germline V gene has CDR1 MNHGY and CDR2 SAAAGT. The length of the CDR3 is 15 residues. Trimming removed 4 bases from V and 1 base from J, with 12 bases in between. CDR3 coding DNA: TGTGCCAGCAGTTCGAGGGGGAGGGGCACAGATACGCAGTATTTT. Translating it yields CASSSRGRGTDTQYF.

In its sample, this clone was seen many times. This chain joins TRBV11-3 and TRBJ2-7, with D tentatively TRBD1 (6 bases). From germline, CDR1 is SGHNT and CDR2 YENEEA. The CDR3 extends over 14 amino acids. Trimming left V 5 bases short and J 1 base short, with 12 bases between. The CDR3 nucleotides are TGTGCCAGCAGCCCGGACAGCGAGTCCTACGAGCAGTACTTC. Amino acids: CASSPDSESYEQYF.

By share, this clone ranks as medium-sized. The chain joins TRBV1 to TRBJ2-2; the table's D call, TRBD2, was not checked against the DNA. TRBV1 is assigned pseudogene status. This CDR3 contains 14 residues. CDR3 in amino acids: CASTRDSGTGELFF. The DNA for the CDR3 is TGCGCCAGCACTAGGGACTCCGGGACCGGGGAGCTGTTTTTT.

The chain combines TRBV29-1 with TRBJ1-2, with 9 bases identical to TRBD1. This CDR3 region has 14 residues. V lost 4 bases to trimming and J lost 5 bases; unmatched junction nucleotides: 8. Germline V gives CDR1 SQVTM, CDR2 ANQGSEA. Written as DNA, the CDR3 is TGCAGCGTTGCAACTTACGGGACAGGGTATGGCTACACCTTC. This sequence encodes CSVATYGTGYGYTF.

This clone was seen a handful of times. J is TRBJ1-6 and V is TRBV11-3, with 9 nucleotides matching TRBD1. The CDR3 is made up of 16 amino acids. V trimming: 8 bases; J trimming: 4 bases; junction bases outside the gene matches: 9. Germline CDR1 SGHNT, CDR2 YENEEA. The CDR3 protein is CASSLGQGFYNSPLHF. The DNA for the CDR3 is TGTGCCAGCTCACTGGGACAGGGTTTTTATAATTCACCCCTCCACTTT.

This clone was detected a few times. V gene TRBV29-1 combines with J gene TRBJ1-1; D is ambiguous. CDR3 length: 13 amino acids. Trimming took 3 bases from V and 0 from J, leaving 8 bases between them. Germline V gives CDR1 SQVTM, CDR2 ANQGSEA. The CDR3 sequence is CSVDPAVNTEAFF. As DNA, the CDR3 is TGCAGCGTTGACCCGGCGGTGAACACTGAAGCTTTCTTT.

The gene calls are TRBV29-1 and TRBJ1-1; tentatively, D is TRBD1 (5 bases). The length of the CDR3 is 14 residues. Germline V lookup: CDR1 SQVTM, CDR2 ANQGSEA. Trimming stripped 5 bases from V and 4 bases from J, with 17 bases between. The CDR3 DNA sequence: TGCAGCGTTCAACGGGGCGGGCGTGGCACTGAAGCTTTCTTT. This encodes CSVQRGGRGTEAFF.

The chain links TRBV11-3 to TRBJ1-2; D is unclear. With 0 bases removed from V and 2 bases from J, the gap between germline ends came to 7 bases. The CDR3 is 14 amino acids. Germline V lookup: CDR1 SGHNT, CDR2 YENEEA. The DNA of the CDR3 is TGTGCCAGCAGCTTAGAAGCCCCAAACTATGGCTACACCTTC. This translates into CASSLEAPNYGYTF.

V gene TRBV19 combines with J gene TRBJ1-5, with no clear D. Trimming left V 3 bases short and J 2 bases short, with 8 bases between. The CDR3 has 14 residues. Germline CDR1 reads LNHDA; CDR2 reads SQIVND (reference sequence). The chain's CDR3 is CASSIYGGNQPQHF. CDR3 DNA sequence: TGTGCCAGTAGTATTTACGGGGGCAATCAGCCCCAGCATTTT. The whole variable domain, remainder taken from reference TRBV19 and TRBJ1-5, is DGGITQSPKYLFRKEGQNVTLSCEQNLNHDAMYWYRQDPGQGLRLIYYSQIVNDFQKGDIAEGYSVSREKKESFPLTVTSAQKNPTAFYLCASSIYGGNQPQHFGDGTRLSIL.

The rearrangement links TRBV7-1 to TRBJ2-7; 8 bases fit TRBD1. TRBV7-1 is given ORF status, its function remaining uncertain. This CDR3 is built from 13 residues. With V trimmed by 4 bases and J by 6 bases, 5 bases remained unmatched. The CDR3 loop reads CASSLGQGAEQYF. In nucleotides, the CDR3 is TGTGCCAGCAGCTTAGGACAGGGCGCCGAGCAGTACTTC.

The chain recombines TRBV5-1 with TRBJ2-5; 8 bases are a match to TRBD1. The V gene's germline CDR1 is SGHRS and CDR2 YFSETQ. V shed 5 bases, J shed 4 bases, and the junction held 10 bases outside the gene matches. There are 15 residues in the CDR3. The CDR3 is CASRPTDRGGETQYF. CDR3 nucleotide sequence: TGCGCCAGCAGACCTACCGACAGGGGAGGAGAGACCCAGTACTTC.

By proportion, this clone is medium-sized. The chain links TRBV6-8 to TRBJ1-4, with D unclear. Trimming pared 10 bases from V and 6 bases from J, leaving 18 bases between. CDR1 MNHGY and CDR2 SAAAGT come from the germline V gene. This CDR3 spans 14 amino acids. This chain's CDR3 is CAIRSAASDEKLFF. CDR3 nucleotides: TGTGCCATCAGATCAGCAGCGTCTGATGAAAAACTGTTTTTT.

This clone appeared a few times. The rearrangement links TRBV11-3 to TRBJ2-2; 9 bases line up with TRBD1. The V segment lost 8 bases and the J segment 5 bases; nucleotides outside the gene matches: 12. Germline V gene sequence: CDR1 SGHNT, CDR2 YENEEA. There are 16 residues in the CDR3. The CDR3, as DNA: TGTGCCAGCTCCGCTTTGGGGACAGGGCGGACCGGGGAGCTGTTTTTT. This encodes CASSALGTGRTGELFF.

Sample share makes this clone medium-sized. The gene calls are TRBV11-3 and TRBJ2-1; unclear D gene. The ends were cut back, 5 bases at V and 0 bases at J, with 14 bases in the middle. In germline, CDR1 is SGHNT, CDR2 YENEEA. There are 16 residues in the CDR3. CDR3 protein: CASSQQSASSYNEQFF. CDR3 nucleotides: TGTGCCAGCAGCCAACAAAGCGCAAGCTCCTACAATGAGCAGTTCTTC. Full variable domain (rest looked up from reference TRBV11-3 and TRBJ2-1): EAGVVQSPRYKIIEKKQPVAFWCNPISGHNTLYWYLQNLGQGPELLIRYENEEAVDDSQLPKDRFSAERLKGVDSTLKIQPAELGDSAVYLCASSQQSASSYNEQFFGPGTRLTVL.

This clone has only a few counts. This chain's CDR3 is CASSPEGNLPPNTGELFF. As DNA, the CDR3 is TGTGCCAGCTCACCTGAGGGGAACCTACCTCCGAACACCGGGGAGCTGTTTTTT. The chain links TRBV18 to TRBJ2-2; possibly TRBD1 or TRBD2 for D (5 bases each). The CDR3 contains 18 residues. V was cut by 3 bases and J by 0 bases, with 17 bases left in between. CDR1 is KGHSH, CDR2 LQKENI, per germline.

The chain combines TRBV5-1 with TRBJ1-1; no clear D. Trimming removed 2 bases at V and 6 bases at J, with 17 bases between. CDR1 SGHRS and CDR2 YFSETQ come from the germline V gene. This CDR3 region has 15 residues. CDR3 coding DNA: TGCGCCAGCAGCTTCAACCTAGGCGGGTTCCCTGAAGCTTTCTTT. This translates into CASSFNLGGFPEAFF.

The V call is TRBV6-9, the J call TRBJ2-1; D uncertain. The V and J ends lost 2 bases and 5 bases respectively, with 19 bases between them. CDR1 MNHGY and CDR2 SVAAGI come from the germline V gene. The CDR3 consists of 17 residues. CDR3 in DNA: TGTGCCAGCAGTTATACGGACGGCGAGGTGTGGGACAATGAGCAGTTCTTC. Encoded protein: CASSYTDGEVWDNEQFF.

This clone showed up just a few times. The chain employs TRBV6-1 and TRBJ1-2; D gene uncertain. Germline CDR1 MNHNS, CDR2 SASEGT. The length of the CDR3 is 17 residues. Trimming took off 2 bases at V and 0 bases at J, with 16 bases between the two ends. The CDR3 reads CASSERRAASSNYGYTF. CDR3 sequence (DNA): TGTGCCAGCAGTGAAAGAAGGGCAGCTTCTTCTAACTATGGCTACACCTTC.

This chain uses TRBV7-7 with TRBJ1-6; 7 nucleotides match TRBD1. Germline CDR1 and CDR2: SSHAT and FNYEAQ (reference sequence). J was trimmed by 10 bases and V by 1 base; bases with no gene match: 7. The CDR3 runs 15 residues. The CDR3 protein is CASSLDEGAGSPLHF. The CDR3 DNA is TGTGCCAGCAGCTTAGATGAGGGGGCAGGGTCACCCCTCCACTTT.